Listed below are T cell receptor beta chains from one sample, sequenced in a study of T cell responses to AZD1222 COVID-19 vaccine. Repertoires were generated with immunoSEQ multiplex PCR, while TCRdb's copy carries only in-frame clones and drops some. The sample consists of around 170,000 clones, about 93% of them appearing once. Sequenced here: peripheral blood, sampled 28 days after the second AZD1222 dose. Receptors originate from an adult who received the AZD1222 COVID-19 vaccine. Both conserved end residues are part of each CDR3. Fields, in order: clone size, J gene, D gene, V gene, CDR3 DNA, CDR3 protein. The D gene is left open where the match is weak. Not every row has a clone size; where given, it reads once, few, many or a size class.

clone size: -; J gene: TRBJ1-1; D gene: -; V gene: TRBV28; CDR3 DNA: TGTGCCAGCAGGTCAGGGGAGAACACTGAAGCTTTCTTT; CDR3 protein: CASRSGENTEAFF
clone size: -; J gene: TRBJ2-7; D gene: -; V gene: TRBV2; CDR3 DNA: TGTGCCAGCAGGTACACAGCCTCGGGGTACTTC; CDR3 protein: CASRYTASGYF
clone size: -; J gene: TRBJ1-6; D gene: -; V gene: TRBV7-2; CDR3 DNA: TGTGCCAGCAGCTTAAGCTCGGGAGGGGTTTCACCCCTCCACTTT; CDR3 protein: CASSLSSGGVSPLHF
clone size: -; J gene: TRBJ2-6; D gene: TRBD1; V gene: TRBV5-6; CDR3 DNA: TGTGCCAGCAGCCCAGGACAGGGCATGGCTGGGGCCAACGTCCTGACTTTC; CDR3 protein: CASSPGQGMAGANVLTF
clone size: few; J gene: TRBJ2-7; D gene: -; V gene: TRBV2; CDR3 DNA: TGTGCCAGCAGTGGGGGGAAACGGGACTTCTACGAGCAGTACTTC; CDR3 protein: CASSGGKRDFYEQYF
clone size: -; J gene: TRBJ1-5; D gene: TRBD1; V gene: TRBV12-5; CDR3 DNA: TGTGCTAGTGGTTTTACGGACAGGGGCGGTGGGGACAATCAGCCCCAGCATTTT; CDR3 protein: CASGFTDRGGGDNQPQHF
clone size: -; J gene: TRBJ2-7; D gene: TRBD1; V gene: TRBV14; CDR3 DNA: TGTGCCAGCAGCCAAGCGGGACAGGGCCAGCAGTACTTC; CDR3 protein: CASSQAGQGQQYF
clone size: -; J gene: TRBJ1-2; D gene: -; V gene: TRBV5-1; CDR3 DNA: TGCGCCAGCAGCTTGAGTGGGGCTGGCTATGGCTACACCTTC; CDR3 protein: CASSLSGAGYGYTF
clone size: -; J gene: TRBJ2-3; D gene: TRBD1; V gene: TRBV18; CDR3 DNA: TGTGCCAGCTCACCACGGGAAGCCGGGACAGGGGGGATCGGTACGCAGTATTTT; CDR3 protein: CASSPREAGTGGIGTQYF
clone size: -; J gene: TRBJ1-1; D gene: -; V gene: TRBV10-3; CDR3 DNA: TGTGCCATCAGTGAGTCCCCGGGTACGAACACTGAAGCTTTCTTT; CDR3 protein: CAISESPGTNTEAFF
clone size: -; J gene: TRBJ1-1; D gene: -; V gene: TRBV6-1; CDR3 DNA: TGTGCCAGCAGTGAAAGTCAGAGAAGAGCTTTCTTT; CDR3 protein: CASSESQRRAFF
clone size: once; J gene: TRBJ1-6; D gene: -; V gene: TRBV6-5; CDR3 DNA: TGTGCCAGCAGTCTCCCCACCGCAAATTCACCCCTCCACTTT; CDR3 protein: CASSLPTANSPLHF
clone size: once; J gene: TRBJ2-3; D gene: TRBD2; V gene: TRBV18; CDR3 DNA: TGTGCCAGCTCACCGCGCGAAGCGGGGGCCACAGATACGCAGTATTTT; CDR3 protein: CASSPREAGATDTQYF
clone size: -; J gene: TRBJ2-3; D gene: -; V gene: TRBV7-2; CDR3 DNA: TGTGCCAGCAGCCCCCACTATGGAAGACTCAACACAGATACGCAGTATTTT; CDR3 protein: CASSPHYGRLNTDTQYF
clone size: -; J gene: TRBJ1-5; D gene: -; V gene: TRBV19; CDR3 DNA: TGTGCCAGCACAGGGTCCTCGGGCAATCAGCCCCAGCATTTT; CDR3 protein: CASTGSSGNQPQHF
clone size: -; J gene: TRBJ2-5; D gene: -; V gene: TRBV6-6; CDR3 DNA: TGTGCCAGCAGTCTCACAGGGTACCAAGAGACCCAGTACTTC; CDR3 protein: CASSLTGYQETQYF
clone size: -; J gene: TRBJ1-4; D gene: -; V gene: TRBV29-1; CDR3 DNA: TGCAGCGTTGAAGATTTGGGTGCAACTAATGAAAAACTGTTTTTT; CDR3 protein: CSVEDLGATNEKLFF
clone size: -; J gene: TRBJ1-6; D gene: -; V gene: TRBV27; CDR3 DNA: TGTGCCAGCAGGAAAACAAGATCCGATAATTCACCCCTCCACTTT; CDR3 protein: CASRKTRSDNSPLHF
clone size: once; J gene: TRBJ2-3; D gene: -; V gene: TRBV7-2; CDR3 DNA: TGTGCCACCCAGAGGGGACCAGCTAGCACAGATACGCAGTATTTT; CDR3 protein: CATQRGPASTDTQYF
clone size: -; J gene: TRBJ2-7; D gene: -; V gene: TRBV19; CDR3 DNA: TGTGCCAGTAGTCCGGAGCGGGCGTACTCCTCCTACGAGCAGTACTTC; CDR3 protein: CASSPERAYSSYEQYF
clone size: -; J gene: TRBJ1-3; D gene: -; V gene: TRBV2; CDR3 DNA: TGTGCCAGCAGGACGGGGTCCCCCGGAAACACCATATATTTT; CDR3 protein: CASRTGSPGNTIYF
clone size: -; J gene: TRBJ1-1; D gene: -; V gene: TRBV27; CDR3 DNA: TGTGCCAGCAGACAACCGGGCAGGGGCACTGAAGCTTTCTTT; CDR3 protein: CASRQPGRGTEAFF
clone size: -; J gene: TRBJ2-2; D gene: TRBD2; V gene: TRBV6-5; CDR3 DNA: TGTGCCAGCAGTACTAGCGGGGGGGAAACCGGGGAGCTGTTTTTT; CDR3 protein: CASSTSGGETGELFF
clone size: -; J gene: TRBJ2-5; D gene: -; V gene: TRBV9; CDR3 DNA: TGTGCCAGCAGCCCAAATCTGGGCCGGAGTGAGACCCAGTACTTC; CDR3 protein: CASSPNLGRSETQYF
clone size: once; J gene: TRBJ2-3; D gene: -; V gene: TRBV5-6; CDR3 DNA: TGTGCCAGCAGCTTGTGGGGATCGGGCACAGATACGCAGTATTTT; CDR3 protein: CASSLWGSGTDTQYF
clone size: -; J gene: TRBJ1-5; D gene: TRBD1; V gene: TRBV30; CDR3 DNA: TGTGCCTGGACTGGGACAGGGGATCAGCCCCAGCATTTT; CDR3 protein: CAWTGTGDQPQHF
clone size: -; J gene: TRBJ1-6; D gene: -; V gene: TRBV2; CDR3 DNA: TGTGCCAGCACACAGACCCTCTATAATTCACCCCTCCACTTT; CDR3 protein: CASTQTLYNSPLHF
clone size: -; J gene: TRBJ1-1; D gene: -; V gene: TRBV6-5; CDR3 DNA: TGTGCCAGCCGGGGTCAGGCCCCCACTGAAGCTTTCTTT; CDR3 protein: CASRGQAPTEAFF
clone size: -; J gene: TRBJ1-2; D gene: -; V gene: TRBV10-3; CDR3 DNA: TGTGCCATCAGTGAGGGGACCGCAAACTATGGCTACACCTTC; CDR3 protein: CAISEGTANYGYTF
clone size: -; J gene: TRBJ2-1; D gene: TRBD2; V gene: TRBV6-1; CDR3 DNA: TGTGCCAGCAGTGAAGTGGGGGGACTAGCTGGGTTCGATGAGCAGTTCTTC; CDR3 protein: CASSEVGGLAGFDEQFF
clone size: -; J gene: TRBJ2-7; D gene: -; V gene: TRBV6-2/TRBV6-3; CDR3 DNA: TGTGCCAGCAGTTCTTCTCGAGGGACCCTACTGAAGCAGTACTTC; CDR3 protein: CASSSSRGTLLKQYF
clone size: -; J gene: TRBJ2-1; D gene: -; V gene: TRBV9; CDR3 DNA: TGTGCCAGCAGCGTAGGGCTAACCCCTAATGAGCAGTTCTTC; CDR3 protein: CASSVGLTPNEQFF
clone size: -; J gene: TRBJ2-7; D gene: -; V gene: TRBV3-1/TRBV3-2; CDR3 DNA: TGTGCCAGCAGCCGATCCCCGGACGGACACGAGCAGTACTTC; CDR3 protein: CASSRSPDGHEQYF
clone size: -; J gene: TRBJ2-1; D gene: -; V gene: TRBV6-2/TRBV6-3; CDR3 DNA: TGTGCCAGCAGTTACGTGGCGGAGGGGTACAATGAGCAGTTCTTC; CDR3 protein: CASSYVAEGYNEQFF
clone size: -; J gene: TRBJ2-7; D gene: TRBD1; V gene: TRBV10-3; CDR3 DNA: TGTGCCATCAGCGGGACAGGGCGGGAGCAGTACTTC; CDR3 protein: CAISGTGREQYF
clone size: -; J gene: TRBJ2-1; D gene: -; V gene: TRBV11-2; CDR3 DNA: TGTGCCAGCAGCTTAGTTTGGAGCTCCTACAATGAGCAGTTCTTC; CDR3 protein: CASSLVWSSYNEQFF
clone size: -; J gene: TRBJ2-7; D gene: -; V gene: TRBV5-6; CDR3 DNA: TGTGCCAGCAGCTTGTTTCAGAACTACGAGCAGTACTTC; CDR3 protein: CASSLFQNYEQYF
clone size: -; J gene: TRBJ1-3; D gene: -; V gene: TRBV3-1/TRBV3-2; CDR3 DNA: TGTGCCAGCAGCCCTAATCTCTCTGGAAACACCATATATTTT; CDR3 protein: CASSPNLSGNTIYF
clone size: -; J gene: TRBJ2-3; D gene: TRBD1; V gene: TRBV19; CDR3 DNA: TGTGCCAGTAGTTTCCAGACAGGGACCGATACGCAGTATTTT; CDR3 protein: CASSFQTGTDTQYF
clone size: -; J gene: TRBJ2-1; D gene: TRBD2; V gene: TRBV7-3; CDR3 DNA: TGTGCCAGCAGCTTACTTGGGACTAGATACAATGAGCAGTTCTTC; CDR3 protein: CASSLLGTRYNEQFF
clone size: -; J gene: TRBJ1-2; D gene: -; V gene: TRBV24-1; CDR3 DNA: TGTGCCACCAGTGGATGGGATAACTATGGCTACACCTTC; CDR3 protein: CATSGWDNYGYTF
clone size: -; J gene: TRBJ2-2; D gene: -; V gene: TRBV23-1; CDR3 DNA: TGCGCCAGCAGTTGGGAGGACAAATCAACCGGGGAGCTGTTTTTT; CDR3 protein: CASSWEDKSTGELFF
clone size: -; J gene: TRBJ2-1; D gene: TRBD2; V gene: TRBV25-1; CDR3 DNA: TGTGCCAGCAGTGCCCGGCCCGGGCTAGCGGGAAATAATGAGCAGTTCTTC; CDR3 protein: CASSARPGLAGNNEQFF
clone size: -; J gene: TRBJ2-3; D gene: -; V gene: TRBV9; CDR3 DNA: TGTGCCAGCACCTCAGGCCAGCCCACAGATACGCAGTATTTT; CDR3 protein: CASTSGQPTDTQYF
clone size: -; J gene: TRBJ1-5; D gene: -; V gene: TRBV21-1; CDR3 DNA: TGTGCCAGCAGCAAAGAACGGGGCGGTCAGCCCCAGCATTTT; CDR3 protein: CASSKERGGQPQHF
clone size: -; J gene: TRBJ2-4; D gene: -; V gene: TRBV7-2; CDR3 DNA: TGTGCCAGCAGCTTAGATCCAGGAAAAATCCTTCAGTACTTC; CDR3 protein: CASSLDPGKILQYF
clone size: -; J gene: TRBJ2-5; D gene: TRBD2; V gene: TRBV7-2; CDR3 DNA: TGTGCCAGCAGCTTAACGCGGGGGAGCCAAGAGACCCAGTACTTC; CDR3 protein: CASSLTRGSQETQYF
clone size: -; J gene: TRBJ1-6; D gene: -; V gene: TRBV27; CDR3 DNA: TGTGCCAGCAGTTGGATGTATAATTCACCCCTCCACTTT; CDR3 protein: CASSWMYNSPLHF
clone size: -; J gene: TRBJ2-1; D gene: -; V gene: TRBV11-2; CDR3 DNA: TGTGCCAGCAGCCCGGGCCCGAGCCGCAATGAGCAGTTCTTC; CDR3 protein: CASSPGPSRNEQFF
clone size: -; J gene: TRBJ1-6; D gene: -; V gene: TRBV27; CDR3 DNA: TGTGCCAGCCACAGGGAGGGGGATGGAGACCTCCACTTT; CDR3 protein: CASHREGDGDLHF
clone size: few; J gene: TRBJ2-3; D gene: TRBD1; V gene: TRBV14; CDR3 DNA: TGTGCCAGCAGCCCGAGCAGGGGGACGGGGGATACGCAGTATTTT; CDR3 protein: CASSPSRGTGDTQYF
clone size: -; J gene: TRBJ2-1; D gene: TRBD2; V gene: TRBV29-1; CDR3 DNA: TGCAGCGTTACGGGACTACCGAATGAGCAGTTCTTC; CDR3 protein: CSVTGLPNEQFF
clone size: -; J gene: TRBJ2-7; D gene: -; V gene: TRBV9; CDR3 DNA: TGTGCCAGCAGCGTAGGAGCAGGGCGAAGCTACGAGCAGTACTTC; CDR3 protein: CASSVGAGRSYEQYF
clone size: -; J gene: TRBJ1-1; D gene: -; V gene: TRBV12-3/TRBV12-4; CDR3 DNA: TGTGCCAGCAGCGAACCAGGGGTAGCTGAAGCTTTCTTT; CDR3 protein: CASSEPGVAEAFF